Each of the 18 T cell receptor beta chains below was sequenced from the same sample in a study of human T cells and chemical hapten exposure (dated by TCRdb to the early 2020s). According to the study, the label for this sample's time point signals: pre-sensitization, week 0. This specimen's treatment or condition label, interpreted: therapeutic diphenylcyclopropenone sensitization with weekly scalp DPC. The library was built by means of RACE. TCRdb records NextSeq 500 as the sequencer. The public reads were quality trimmed at Q25 with fastp and then assembled into clones with MiXCR by TCRdb, keeping productive beta chains. Records with the same CDR3 protein are collapsed into one entry carrying the most frequent genes and DNA. The sample table holds tens of thousands of distinct CDR3 sequences, of which around 7% were seen once. Clones ranked in the top ten supply 1.6% of the sample. Sequencing was performed on whole blood, taken in connection with sensitization to the hapten diphenylcyclopropenone (DPC). The source is a woman in her 30s with alopecia areata. Some clones in this sample may be carry-over from other donors' samples.

In its sample, this clonotype was seen many times. The chain recombines TRBV5-1 with TRBJ1-6, with no clear D. This CDR3 has 13 residues. The V gene's germline CDR1 is SGHRS and CDR2 YFSETQ. Trimming removed 0 bases at V and 7 bases at J, with 5 bases between. CDR3 sequence: CASSLGENSPLHF. In DNA form, the CDR3 reads TGCGCCAGCAGCTTGGGAGAAAATTCACCCCTCCACTTT.

This clonotype occurred many times. The V gene is TRBV6-1, the J gene TRBJ2-1; weak D call: TRBD1 (6 bases). This CDR3 has 13 residues. Trimming pared 2 bases from V and 7 bases from J, leaving 9 bases between. Germline CDR1 reads MNHNS; CDR2 reads SASEGT. In nucleotides, the CDR3 is TGTGCCAGCAGTGAACAGGGGAGTAATGAGCAGTTCTTC. This translates into CASSEQGSNEQFF.

This clonotype was picked up many times. This chain joins TRBV5-5 and TRBJ2-7, with 9 bases aligning to TRBD1. Germline trimming cut 0 bases from V and 9 bases from J; bases unmatched to any gene: 13. The germline V gene encodes CDR1 SGHKS and CDR2 YYEKEE (reference sequence). This CDR3 has 16 residues. CDR3 bases: TGTGCCAGCAGCTTGGGGTCAGGGGGACAGGGTGTTCCGCAGTACTTC. Residues: CASSLGSGGQGVPQYF.

The CDR3, as DNA: TGTGCCAGCAGCTTGATGGGAGAAGGCAATCAGCCCCAGCATTTT. This gives the protein CASSLMGEGNQPQHF. This sequence joins TRBV11-2 and TRBJ1-5, with no clear D. Trimming shortened V by 3 bases and J by 2 bases, and 11 bases separated the two germline ends. Per the germline V gene, CDR1 is SGHAT and CDR2 is FQNNGV. The CDR3 covers 15 residues.

This clonotype was recorded at least ten times. V and J are TRBV6-2 or TRBV6-3 and TRBJ1-5; D is ambiguous. CDR1 and CDR2 (germline): MNHEY, SVGEGT. V lost 6 bases, J lost 3 bases, and 15 bases lay in between. This CDR3 comprises 15 residues. CDR3 loop: CASSPTGRDNQPQHF. The CDR3 nucleotides are TGTGCCAGCAGCCCGACCGGACGAGACAATCAGCCCCAGCATTTT.

This clonotype was recorded many times. This chain links TRBV27 with TRBJ1-5, with D perhaps TRBD1 (5 bases). CDR1 and CDR2 (germline): MNHEY, SMNVEV (reference sequence). With 6 bases removed from V and 4 bases from J, the gap between germline ends came to 10 bases. CDR3 length: 13 amino acids. Written as DNA, the CDR3 is TGTGCCAGCAGGGGGGGGACGAATCAGCCCCAGCATTTT. Translated, it gives CASRGGTNQPQHF.

On this clonotype: This may come from a read error, since a much larger clone is one base off. It is likely a read error, because the conserved phenylalanine at the end of the CDR3 is missing. The rearrangement joins TRBV24-1 to TRBJ2-1; TRBD2 aligns across 10 bases. V shed 1 base, J shed 8 bases, and the junction held 4 bases outside the gene matches. Germline V CDR1 and CDR2: KGHDR, SFDVKD. The CDR3 contains 15 residues. CDR3 sequence reads: CATSDFLAGVDEQFL. In DNA, the CDR3 is TGTGCCACCAGTGATTTTCTAGCGGGGGTCGATGAGCAGTTCCTC.

This clonotype was seen at least ten times. V usage is TRBV6-1 and J usage is TRBJ1-1; D not resolved. The germline CDR1 and CDR2 sequences are MNHNS and SASEGT. There are 15 residues in the CDR3. Trimming removed 2 bases from V and 2 bases from J, with 12 bases in between. In nucleotides, the CDR3 is TGTGCCAGCAGTGAAACGGACGTCCGAAACACTGAAGCTTTCTTT. It is translated as CASSETDVRNTEAFF.

A note on this clonotype: This may be a read error, as it is one base from a much larger clone. The chain recombines TRBV7-2 with TRBJ2-7; 7 positions agree with TRBD1. The V segment lost 3 bases and the J segment 5 bases; nucleotides outside the gene matches: 10. The germline V gene encodes CDR1 SGHTA and CDR2 FQGNSA. The CDR3 contains 15 residues. CDR3 protein: CASSFGTARPNEQYF. The CDR3 DNA reads TGTGCCAGCAGCTTTGGGACAGCGAGGCCCAACGAGCAGTACTTC.

This clonotype has only a few counts. V is TRBV7-2 and J is TRBJ1-6; D remains unclear. V gave up 6 bases and J gave up 7 bases, with 19 bases separating them. This CDR3 is built from 16 residues. Looked up from germline, CDR1 is SGHTA and CDR2 is FQGNSA. DNA for the CDR3: TGTGCCAGCAGACCCGGGTCCCGGTTCGGGAATTCACCCCTCCACTTT. Protein product: CASRPGSRFGNSPLHF.

The chain couples TRBV29-1 to TRBJ2-3; the D gene is possibly TRBD2 (6 bases). The CDR3 contains 15 residues. Looked up from germline, CDR1 is SQVTM and CDR2 is ANQGSEA. Trimming pared 0 bases from V and 0 bases from J, leaving 10 bases between. As DNA, the CDR3 is TGCAGCGTTGAAGATTTGGGGGGTAGCACAGATACGCAGTATTTT. This gives the protein CSVEDLGGSTDTQYF.

There are many counts of this clonotype. The genes are TRBV5-1 and TRBJ2-5; 9 nucleotides agree with TRBD1. Germline V gene lookup returns CDR1 SGHRS and CDR2 YFSETQ. With V trimmed by 6 bases and J by 1 base, 7 bases remained unmatched. The CDR3 is 15 amino acids. The CDR3 DNA reads TGCGCCAGCAAACAGGGGGCGAGTCTCCAAGAGACCCAGTACTTC. It is translated as CASKQGASLQETQYF. The variable domain in full, with the rest retrieved from reference TRBV5-1 and TRBJ2-5, is KAGVTQTPRYLIKTRGQQVTLSCSPISGHRSVSWYQQTPGQGLQFLFEYFSETQRNKGNFPGRFSGRQFSNSRSEMNVSTLELGDSALYLCASKQGASLQETQYFGPGTRLLVL.

This clonotype has ten or more counts. The chain employs TRBV9 and TRBJ2-1, with a weak D call TRBD2 (5 bases). V was cut by 0 bases and J by 9 bases, with 13 bases left in between. Germline assignment: CDR1 SGDLS and CDR2 YYNGEE. The CDR3 runs 14 residues. The CDR3 is CASSVEPSNGEQFF. The CDR3 nucleotides read TGTGCCAGCAGCGTAGAACCTAGCAACGGTGAGCAGTTCTTC.

The table lists this clonotype with many counts. CDR3 coding DNA: TGCAGCGTTGAAGGCAGTTACTATGGCTACACCTTC. This translates into CSVEGSYYGYTF. The V gene is TRBV29-1, the J gene TRBJ1-2; D is ambiguous. V lost 1 base, J lost 3 bases, and 6 bases lay in between. CDR1 is SQVTM, CDR2 ANQGSEA, per germline. This CDR3 region has 12 residues. Filled out from reference TRBV29-1 and TRBJ1-2, the complete variable domain reads SAVISQKPSRDICQRGTSLTIQCQVDSQVTMMFWYRQQPGQSLTLIATANQGSEATYESGFVIDKFPISRPNLTFSTLTVSNMSPEDSSIYLCSVEGSYYGYTFGSGTRLTVV.

The chain carries TRBV19 and TRBJ2-7; 8 bases fit TRBD1. Germline V gives CDR1 LNHDA, CDR2 SQIVND (reference sequence). Trimming removed 4 bases from V and 0 bases from J; junction bases left unmatched: 8. The CDR3 spans 16 residues. DNA of the CDR3: TGTGCCAGTAGTAAGGCCGGGACAGGAGACTCCTACGAGCAGTACTTC. It yields the protein CASSKAGTGDSYEQYF.

The rearrangement links TRBV5-1 to TRBJ2-1; no clear D gene. Trimming removed 7 bases at V and 3 bases at J, with 8 bases between. CDR3 length equals 12 residues. CDR1 is SGHRS, CDR2 YFSETQ, per germline. The CDR3: CASGYGYNEQFF. The CDR3 nucleotides read TGCGCCAGCGGGTACGGCTACAATGAGCAGTTCTTC.

There are many counts of this clonotype. V and J are TRBV29-1 and TRBJ1-1; D gene ambiguous. The CDR3 totals 14 residues. V dropped 4 bases and J dropped 1 base, with 13 bases sitting between them. Germline V gene sequence: CDR1 SQVTM, CDR2 ANQGSEA. CDR3 sequence: CSVVLQTTNTEAFF. CDR3 DNA: TGCAGCGTTGTACTACAGACAACGAACACTGAAGCTTTCTTT.

This clonotype was observed many times. V usage is TRBV5-1 and J usage is TRBJ1-2; 8 bases align to TRBD1. CDR1 is SGHRS and CDR2 is YFSETQ in the germline V gene. V trimming: 6 bases; J trimming: 2 bases; junction bases outside the gene matches: 9. CDR3 length: 15 residues. DNA for the CDR3: TGCGCCAGCACCTCAGACAGGGGATCGAACTATGGCTACACCTTC. Translated: CASTSDRGSNYGYTF.